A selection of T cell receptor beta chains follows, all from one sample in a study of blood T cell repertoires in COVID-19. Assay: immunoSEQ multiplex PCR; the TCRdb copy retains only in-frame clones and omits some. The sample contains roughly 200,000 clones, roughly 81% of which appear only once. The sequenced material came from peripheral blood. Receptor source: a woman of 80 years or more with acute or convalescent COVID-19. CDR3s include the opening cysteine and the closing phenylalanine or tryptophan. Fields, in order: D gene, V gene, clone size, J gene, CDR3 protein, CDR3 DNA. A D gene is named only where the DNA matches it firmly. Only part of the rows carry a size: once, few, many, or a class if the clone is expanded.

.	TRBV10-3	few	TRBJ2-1	CAISEASPGEQFF	TGTGCCATCAGTGAGGCTAGTCCGGGTGAGCAGTTCTTC
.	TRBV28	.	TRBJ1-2	CASSFVSGQGGYTF	TGTGCCAGCAGTTTTGTATCGGGTCAAGGTGGCTACACCTTC
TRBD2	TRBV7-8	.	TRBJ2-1	CASSLATIPGLAGGFAYNEQFF	TGTGCCAGCAGCTTGGCGACGATTCCGGGACTAGCGGGAGGGTTTGCCTACAATGAGCAGTTCTTC
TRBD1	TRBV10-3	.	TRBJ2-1	CATRGGDRADNEQFF	TGTGCCACCAGGGGCGGGGACAGGGCTGACAATGAGCAGTTCTTC
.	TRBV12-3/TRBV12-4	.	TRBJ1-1	CASSQGRGAFF	TGTGCCAGCAGCCAAGGCCGGGGGGCTTTCTTT
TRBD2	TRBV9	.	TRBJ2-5	CASSATSGSYQETQYF	TGTGCCAGCAGCGCGACTAGCGGTTCCTACCAAGAGACCCAGTACTTC
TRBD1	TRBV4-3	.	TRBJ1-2	CASSQDSGTGYGYTF	TGCGCCAGCAGCCAAGACTCCGGGACAGGCTATGGCTACACCTTC
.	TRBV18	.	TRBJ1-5	CASSPTESNQPQHF	TGTGCCAGCTCTCCTACAGAGAGCAATCAGCCCCAGCATTTT
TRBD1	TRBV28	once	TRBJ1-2	CASSFWTGVANYGYTF	TGTGCCAGCAGTTTTTGGACAGGGGTGGCCAACTATGGCTACACCTTC
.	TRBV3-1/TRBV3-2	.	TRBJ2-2	CASSQVECNTGELFF	TGTGCCAGCAGCCAAGTAGAATGTAACACCGGGGAGCTGTTTTTT
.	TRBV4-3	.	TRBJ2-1	CASSRWAGRGNEQFF	TGCGCCAGCAGCCGCTGGGCCGGCCGGGGGAATGAGCAGTTCTTC
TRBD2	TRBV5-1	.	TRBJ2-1	CASSFSGRDNEQFF	TGCGCCAGCAGCTTCAGCGGGAGGGACAATGAGCAGTTCTTC
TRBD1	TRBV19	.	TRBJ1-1	CASSIDLLGQGENTEAFF	TGTGCCAGTAGTATAGATCTACTAGGACAGGGTGAGAACACTGAAGCTTTCTTT
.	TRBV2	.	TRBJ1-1	CASSGAVAVTEAFF	TGTGCCAGCAGTGGAGCGGTGGCAGTCACTGAAGCTTTCTTT
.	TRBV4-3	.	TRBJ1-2	CASSQESAGNGYTF	TGCGCCAGCAGCCAAGAATCGGCAGGGAATGGCTACACCTTC
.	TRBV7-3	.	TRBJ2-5	CASSFGYKETQYF	TGTGCCAGCAGCTTCGGGTACAAAGAGACCCAGTACTTC
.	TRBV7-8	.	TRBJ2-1	CASSLVGGSGTYNEQFF	TGTGCCAGCAGCTTAGTGGGTGGCAGCGGAACCTACAATGAGCAGTTCTTC
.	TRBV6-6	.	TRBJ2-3	CASSPSGTDTQYF	TGTGCCAGCTCCCCGTCGGGCACAGATACGCAGTATTTT
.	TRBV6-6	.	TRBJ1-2	CASSDRGTANYGYTF	TGTGCCAGCAGCGATAGGGGTACCGCTAACTATGGCTACACCTTC
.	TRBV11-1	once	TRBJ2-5	CASSLTPETQYF	TGTGCCAGCAGCTTAACTCCAGAGACCCAGTACTTC
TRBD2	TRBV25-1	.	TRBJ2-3	CASSEYPPRAERGDTQYF	TGTGCCAGCAGTGAATACCCCCCTAGAGCCGAGCGGGGAGATACGCAGTATTTT
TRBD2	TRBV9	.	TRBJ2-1	CASSVVAGAGNEQFF	TGTGCCAGCAGCGTAGTCGCGGGAGCAGGAAATGAGCAGTTCTTC
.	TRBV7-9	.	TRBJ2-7	CASSEQGAPTYEQYF	TGTGCCAGCAGCGAACAGGGCGCTCCAACCTACGAGCAGTACTTC
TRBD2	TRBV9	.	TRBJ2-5	CASSVVSSGDPRQETQYF	TGTGCCAGCAGCGTAGTGTCTAGCGGGGATCCCCGTCAAGAGACCCAGTACTTC
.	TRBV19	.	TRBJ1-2	CASKPRVASYGYTF	TGTGCCAGTAAACCCCGTGTTGCTAGTTATGGCTACACCTTC
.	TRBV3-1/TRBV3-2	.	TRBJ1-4	CASSQATGIEFATNEKLFF	TGTGCCAGCAGCCAAGCGACAGGAATCGAATTTGCAACTAATGAAAAACTGTTTTTT
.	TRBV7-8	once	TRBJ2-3	CASSYAGDTQYF	TGTGCCAGCAGCTATGCGGGGGATACGCAGTATTTT
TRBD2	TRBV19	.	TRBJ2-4	CASSMGGRKTNIQYF	TGTGCCAGTAGTATGGGGGGGAGGAAAACAAACATTCAGTACTTC
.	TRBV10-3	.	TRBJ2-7	CAISESGRGQRGKAYGGQYF	TGTGCCATCAGTGAGTCTGGACGAGGGCAACGGGGGAAGGCCTATGGTGGGCAGTACTTC
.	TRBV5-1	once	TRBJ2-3	CASSETDTQYF	TGCGCCAGCTCCGAGACAGATACGCAGTATTTT
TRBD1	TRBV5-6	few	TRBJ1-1	CASSFLDREGTEAFF	TGTGCCAGCAGCTTCTTAGACAGGGAAGGCACTGAAGCTTTCTTT
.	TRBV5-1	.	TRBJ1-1	CASSLAGGRDTEAFF	TGCGCCAGCAGCTTGGCGGGGGGCCGGGACACTGAAGCTTTCTTT
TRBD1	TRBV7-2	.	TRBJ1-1	CASSFRGQTEAFF	TGTGCCAGCAGCTTCAGGGGGCAAACTGAAGCTTTCTTT
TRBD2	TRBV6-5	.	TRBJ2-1	CASNPTSGYNEQFF	TGTGCCAGCAATCCCACTAGCGGTTACAATGAGCAGTTCTTC
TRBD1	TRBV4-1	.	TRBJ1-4	CARPPPRDRNEKLFF	TGCGCCAGACCCCCTCCCCGGGACAGAAATGAAAAACTGTTTTTT
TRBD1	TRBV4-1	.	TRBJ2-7	CASSRGSGQDYEQYF	TGCGCCAGCAGCCGCGGTTCTGGACAGGACTACGAGCAGTACTTC
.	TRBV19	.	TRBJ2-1	CASRGDNSYNEQFF	TGTGCCAGTAGGGGGGACAACTCCTACAATGAGCAGTTCTTC
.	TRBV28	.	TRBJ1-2	CASTPLRSRGDGYTF	TGTGCCAGCACCCCTTTACGTTCCAGGGGCGATGGCTACACCTTC
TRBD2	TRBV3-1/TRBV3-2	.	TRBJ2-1	CASSRGTSGSRYEQFF	TGTGCCAGCAGCCGAGGGACTAGCGGGAGTAGATATGAGCAGTTCTTC
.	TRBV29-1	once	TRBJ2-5	CSVDGGTGQETQYF	TGCAGCGTTGATGGCGGGACTGGTCAAGAGACCCAGTACTTC
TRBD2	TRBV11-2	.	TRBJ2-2	CASSLLLAAGELFF	TGTGCCAGCAGCTTACTACTAGCGGCTGGGGAGCTGTTTTTT
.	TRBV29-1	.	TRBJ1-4	CSAADSEKLFF	TGCAGCGCCGCGGACAGTGAAAAACTGTTTTTT
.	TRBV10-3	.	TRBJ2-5	CAISERGIPQETQYF	TGTGCCATCAGTGAGAGAGGTATCCCCCAAGAGACCCAGTACTTC
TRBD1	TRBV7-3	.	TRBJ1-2	CASSQGVGYGYTF	TGTGCCAGCTCCCAGGGGGTGGGCTATGGCTACACCTTC
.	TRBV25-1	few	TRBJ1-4	CASRASGKLFF	TGTGCCAGCAGGGCCTCGGGAAAACTGTTTTTT
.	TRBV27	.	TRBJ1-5	CASRPSTGNQPQHF	TGTGCCAGCAGACCCTCGACAGGAAATCAGCCCCAGCATTTT